This TCR beta chain was obtained from a study of regulatory T cells in long-lasting Graves disease. Investigators prepared the TCR beta libraries by applying iRepertoire HTBI primers and Arm-PCR of CDR3 regions. TCRdb passed the multiplex PCR reads through MiXCR, listing each CDR3 protein once. The data contain 500,000 or so distinct CDR3 sequences, around 15% of them seen just once; the ten biggest clones take up roughly a sixth. This CDR3 has 15 residues. V dropped 2 bases and J dropped 3; count of bases not matched to a gene: 4. Per the germline V gene, CDR1 is MNHNS and CDR2 is SASEGT. The time point is: newly diagnosed GD, antithyroid drugs for less than 3 months. The TCR library used RNA extracted from PBMCs. Diagnosing Graves' disease relied on the American Thyroid Association guidelines. This clonotype was seen only a few times. These data were also filed under a second study, of T cells in Graves' hyperthyroidism and ophthalmopathy. Per that study: The primer set for the first-round RT-PCR of the TCR CDR3 was HTBI.

The material was peripheral blood mononuclear cells (PBMCs), obtained at new diagnosis, from a patient treated with antithyroid drugs. This TCR derives from a woman in her 50s with Graves disease. The rearrangement links TRBV6-1 to TRBJ1-5; 7 bases are a match to TRBD1. CDR3 residues: CASSEPGGLNQPQHF. The CDR3 DNA is TGTGCCAGCAGTGAACCAGGGGGTCTCAATCAGCCCCAGCATTTT.